The clone carrying this TCR beta chain was picked up many times. TCRdb re-analyzed the PCR reads through MiXCR. This repertoire shows approximately 31,000 clones, around 30% found once; its top ten account for 32%. These data come from a study of metastatic and nonmetastatic thyroid tumors. This CDR3 is 15 amino acids long. CDR1 is SGDLS and CDR2 is YYNGEE in the germline V gene. With 3 bases removed from V and 2 bases from J, the gap between germline ends came to 12 bases. Among the patients, none had received any treatment before thyroid surgery. This sequence originates from a female donor with papillary thyroid cancer or a benign thyroid nodule (not recorded which). Some clones in this sample may be carry-over from other donors' samples. The specimen was blood. The chain combines TRBV9 with TRBJ2-1; possibly TRBD2 for D (6 bases). As DNA, the CDR3 is TGTGCCAGCAGCGCGGGACTGTTAACCTACAATGAGCAGTTCTTC. As protein: CASSAGLLTYNEQFF.